What follows is one T cell receptor (beta chain) and its context. The data belong to a study of blood T cell repertoires in COVID-19. Study context: Both acute and convalescent COVID-19 samples were obtained from the United States, Italy and Spain. T cells, B-cell-depleted T cells, or PBMCs provided the cDNA or gDNA that served as material.

J was trimmed by 7 bases and V by 4 bases; bases with no gene match: 10. CDR3 length: 15 amino acids. CDR1 SGHNT and CDR2 YYREEE come from the germline V gene (reference sequence). As originally analysed: Scientists estimated how many nucleated cells there were by amplifying reference gene primers. TCRdb keeps only in-frame clones here, not all; method: immunoSEQ multiplex PCR. V and J calls plus clone size are reproduced from that table; the DNA served to infer D and trimming. The sample includes approximately 290,000 clones, approximately 90% of them seen just once. The sequencing input was peripheral blood. V usage is TRBV5-4 and J usage is TRBJ1-4, with 7 bases matching TRBD1. The sequence came from a man between 25 and 39 years old with acute or convalescent COVID-19. The DNA for the CDR3 is TGTGCCAGCAGCCACAAGGACAGGCAGGGTGAAAAACTGTTTTTT. It is translated as CASSHKDRQGEKLFF.